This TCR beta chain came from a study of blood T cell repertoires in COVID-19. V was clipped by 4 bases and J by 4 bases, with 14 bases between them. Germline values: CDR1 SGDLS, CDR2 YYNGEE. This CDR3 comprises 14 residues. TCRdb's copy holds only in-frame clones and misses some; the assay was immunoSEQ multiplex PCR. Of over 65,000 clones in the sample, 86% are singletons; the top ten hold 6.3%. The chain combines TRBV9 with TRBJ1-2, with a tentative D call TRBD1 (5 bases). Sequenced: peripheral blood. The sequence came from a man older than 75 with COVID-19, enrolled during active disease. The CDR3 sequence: CASSPGTGGYGYTF. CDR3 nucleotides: TGTGCCAGCAGCCCCGGGACGGGGGGCTATGGCTACACCTTC. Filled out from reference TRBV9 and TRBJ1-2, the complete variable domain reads DSGVTQTPKHLITATGQRVTLRCSPRSGDLSVYWYQQSLDQGLQFLIQYYNGEERAKGNILERFSAQQFPDLHSELNLSSLELGDSALYFCASSPGTGGYGYTFGSGTRLTVV.